The clone carrying this T cell receptor (beta chain) was seen just once. Its antigen is currently unknown. This sample was included in a study of shared clonotypes between healthy human individuals. Only in-frame clones appear in the TCRdb table, and some are missing; sequencing was by immunoSEQ multiplex PCR. This sample has roughly 700,000 clones; less than 85% occur once, and the top ten carry over 1.5%. Whole-study findings and limits: Of the naive CD4 clonotypes, roughly 5.5% were shared across several donors.

The receptor was isolated from a woman aged 25-40 years in good health. The sample taken for sequencing was memory CD4+ T cells sorted from blood. Subset in this sample: CD45RA-negative fraction.

CDR3 residues: CASSTATVPQETQYF. The CDR3 DNA reads as TGCGCCAGCAGCACCGCCACGGTGCCCCAAGAGACCCAGTACTTC. V usage is TRBV5-1 and J usage is TRBJ2-5; D gene unclear. V was pared by 4 bases and J by 1 base, with 14 bases between. In germline, CDR1 is SGHRS, CDR2 YFSETQ. The CDR3 totals 15 residues.